This T cell receptor (beta chain) was identified in a study of cytomegalovirus exposure and HLA in healthy donors. The PCR contained 60 Vbeta and 13 Jbeta primers. Clones were sequenced by immunoSEQ multiplex PCR, and TCRdb holds only the in-frame ones, with some missing. The table lists under 150,000 clones, 73% of them singletons. Points from the study as a whole: Later analysis identified about 15,000 TCR beta sequences associated with HLA alleles, using a false discovery rate threshold of 0.05.

As to this clone: Its antigen is unidentified.

The clonotype was recovered from a woman in her thirties or forties in good health and CMV-seronegative. Material: PBMCs.

The CDR3 region is CASNDRGIEKLFF. CDR3 bases: TGTGCCAGCAATGACAGGGGGATTGAAAAACTGTTTTTT. V gene TRBV2 combines with J gene TRBJ1-4, with 9 bases that match TRBD1. The germline V gene has CDR1 SNHLY and CDR2 FYNNEI. The junction had 4 bases not matched to a gene; V was cut back by 7 bases and J by 7 bases. The CDR3 totals 13 residues.